This T cell receptor beta chain was observed in a study of T cell responses to AZD1222 COVID-19 vaccine. Broader study findings: Spike as a whole was targeted by vaccine-associated CD4 TCRs, dominant at 160-218 and 743-854. The study found Spike-specific TCR breadth and depth rose after two AZD1222 doses. It was only a handful of AZD1222 recipients who were seropositive at baseline. Nearly half of spike-specific TCRs reportedly target variant regions that are unmutated in the B.1.351 and B.1.1.7 variants.

Germline CDR1 LNHNV, CDR2 YYDKDF (reference sequence). V lost 4 bases and J lost 7, with 20 bases in between. The CDR3 spans 16 residues. Turning to this clone: Its antigen is undetermined.

Sequencing was performed with immunoSEQ multiplex PCR; in TCRdb, only in-frame clones are kept and a portion is missing. The sample consists of around 140,000 clones, around 91% of them appearing once. This sequence originates from an adult in good health. This sample comprised peripheral blood, obtained on day 0 of AZD1222 vaccination. The chain recombines TRBV15 with TRBJ1-5, with D perhaps matching TRBD1 (5 bases). This CDR3 reads CATSNGRRQRGQPQHF. The CDR3, as DNA: TGTGCCACCAGCAACGGACGGCGGCAGAGGGGCCAGCCCCAGCATTTT.